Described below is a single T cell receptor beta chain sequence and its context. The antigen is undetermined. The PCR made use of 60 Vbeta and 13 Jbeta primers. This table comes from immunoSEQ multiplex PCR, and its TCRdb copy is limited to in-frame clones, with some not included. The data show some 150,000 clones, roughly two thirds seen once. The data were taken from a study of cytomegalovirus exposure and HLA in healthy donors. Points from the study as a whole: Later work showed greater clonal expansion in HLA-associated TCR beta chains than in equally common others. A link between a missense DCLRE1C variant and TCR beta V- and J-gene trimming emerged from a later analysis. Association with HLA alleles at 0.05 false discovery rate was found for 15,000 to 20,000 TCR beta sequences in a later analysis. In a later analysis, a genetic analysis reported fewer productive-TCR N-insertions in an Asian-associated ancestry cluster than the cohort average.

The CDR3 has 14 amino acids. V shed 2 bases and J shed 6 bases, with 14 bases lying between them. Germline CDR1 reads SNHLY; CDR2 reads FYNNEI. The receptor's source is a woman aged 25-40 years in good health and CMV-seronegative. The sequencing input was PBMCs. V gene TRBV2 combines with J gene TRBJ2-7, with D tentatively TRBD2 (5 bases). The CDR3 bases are TGTGCCAGCAGTGAAACTGGGCTTGGAGGCGAGCAGTACTTC. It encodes CASSETGLGGEQYF.